This TCR beta chain was sequenced in a study of T cell clonality in common variable immunodeficiency. The CDR3 contains 16 residues. Deletions cut 4 bases from V and 2 bases from J, with 15 bases between. Germline loops: CDR1 SGHRS, CDR2 YFSETQ. CVID and control samples used equivalent genomic DNA input. Measured with immunoSEQ multiplex PCR; TCRdb has only the in-frame clones, and not every one. The data show roughly 52,000 clones, with none appearing a single time. This clone has ten or more counts. Coverage ceases 3 residues before the CDR3 finishes, and the germline J gene fills in the end. The sequence was collected from a person aged 18 to 69 in good health. This chain links TRBV5-1 with TRBJ1-4; maybe TRBD1 (6 bases). The sample consisted of peripheral blood mononuclear cells. Incomplete CDR3 DNA: TGCGCCAGCAGCCGCGGACAGTTCCCCACTAATGAAAAA. Its protein product is CASSRGQFPTNEK. The whole CDR3 sequence reads CASSRGQFPTNEKLFF.